These 21 T cell receptor beta chains came from one sample sequenced in a study of radiation and T cells in renal cell carcinoma. As for treatment: treatment-naive control, cytoreductive nephrectomy. Produced via immunoSEQ multiplex PCR; TCRdb's table is partial and in-frame only. This sample carries more than 15,000 clones, roughly three fifths of them seen once, and the ten largest clones take 11%. The material sequenced was tumor tissue, taken from a patient whose treatment was nephrectomy without radiotherapy. These receptors were collected from a man in his fifties or sixties with renal cell carcinoma.

The chain couples TRBV5-1 to TRBJ1-1; D uncertain. V shed 4 bases and J shed 3 bases, with 13 bases lying between them. CDR3 size: 14 residues. Germline CDR1 SGHRS, CDR2 YFSETQ. CDR3 region: CASSMSSWDTEAFF. The CDR3, as DNA: TGCGCCAGCAGCATGAGTAGCTGGGACACTGAAGCTTTCTTT.

This clone is medium-sized (0.01 to 0.1%) within its sample. This sequence joins TRBV6-5 and TRBJ1-1; TRBD1 might be the D (6 bases). Germline V gives CDR1 MNHEY, CDR2 SVGAGI. V lost 5 bases and J 0 bases, leaving 10 bases between the germline ends. The CDR3 length is 14 residues. CDR3 region: CASSPGTLNTEAFF. The CDR3 coding sequence is TGTGCCAGCAGTCCCGGGACATTGAACACTGAAGCTTTCTTT.

CDR3 nucleotide sequence: TGTGCCAGCAGCTTGGCCGACAGGTCCACAGATACGCAGTATTTT. Residues: CASSLADRSTDTQYF. The chain carries TRBV5-4 and TRBJ2-3; D may be TRBD1 (6 bases). Looked up from germline, CDR1 is SGHNT and CDR2 is YYREEE (reference sequence). The CDR3 consists of 15 residues. Trimming removed 0 bases at V and 2 bases at J, with 10 bases between. Looking up the rest from reference TRBV5-4 and TRBJ2-3 gives the full variable domain: ETGVTQSPTHLIKTRGQQVTLRCSSQSGHNTVSWYQQALGQGPQFIFQYYREEENGRGNFPPRFSGLQFPNYSSELNVNALELDDSALYLCASSLADRSTDTQYFGPGTRLTVL.

V and J are TRBV5-6 and TRBJ1-2, with a weak D call TRBD1 (5 bases). The V and J ends lost 4 bases and 8 bases respectively, with 15 bases between them. Germline CDR1 SGHDT, CDR2 YYEEEE. The CDR3 has 13 residues. The CDR3 bases are TGTGCCAGCAGCACCCGGGGGTTGGAGGGCTACACCTTC. As protein: CASSTRGLEGYTF.

This clone was seen only a few times. The chain couples TRBV19 to TRBJ2-1; D may correspond to TRBD1 or TRBD2 (5 bases each). Trimming pared 1 base from V and 12 bases from J, leaving 10 bases between. The CDR3 consists of 12 residues. Germline CDR1 is LNHDA and CDR2 is SQIVND (reference sequence). CDR3 sequence reads: CASSIVSGLQFF. CDR3 nucleotide sequence: TGTGCCAGTAGTATAGTATCGGGGCTGCAGTTCTTC.

The chain links TRBV30 to TRBJ1-6; D may be TRBD1 (5 bases). V dropped 4 bases and J dropped 8 bases, with 15 bases sitting between them. CDR3 length: 14 amino acids. From germline, CDR1 is GTSNPN and CDR2 SVGIG (reference sequence). The CDR3 loop reads CAWIGVVEDSPLHF. CDR3 sequence (DNA): TGTGCCTGGATAGGGGTTGTGGAGGATTCACCCCTCCACTTT.

This clone was recorded a few times. The V and J genes are TRBV6-6 and TRBJ2-5; a possible D gene is TRBD1 (7 bases). V lost 6 bases and J lost 4, with 12 bases in between. The germline V gene has CDR1 MNHNY and CDR2 SVGAGI (reference sequence). The CDR3 is 13 residues long. The CDR3 nucleotides read TGTGCCAGCAGCGGAGGGGGCGTAGAGACCCAGTACTTC. Its translation: CASSGGGVETQYF.

This clone has ten or more counts. This rearrangement joins TRBV7-3 to TRBJ1-6; unclear D gene. From germline, CDR1 is SGHTA and CDR2 FQGTGA. CDR3 size: 16 residues. The V end was cut by 2 bases, the J end by 8 bases, with 16 bases between. CDR3 residues: CASSLSPRGTDSPLHF. Written as DNA, the CDR3 is TGTGCCAGCAGCTTATCGCCCCGGGGAACAGATTCACCCCTCCACTTT.

The chain is built from TRBV5-6 and TRBJ2-7, with TRBD2 matching over 9 bases. V shed 4 bases, J shed 3 bases, and the junction held 8 bases outside the gene matches. Germline loops: CDR1 SGHDT, CDR2 YYEEEE. The CDR3 spans 15 residues. CDR3 amino acids: CASSLAGRPLYEQYF. CDR3 coding DNA: TGTGCCAGCAGCCTAGCGGGACGACCTCTCTACGAGCAGTACTTC.

V usage is TRBV15 and J usage is TRBJ2-2; a weak D match, TRBD1 (6 bases). The V end lost 4 bases, the J end lost 2 bases, and 14 bases lay between the germline ends. Germline CDR1 and CDR2: LNHNV and YYDKDF (reference sequence). This CDR3 region has 16 residues. The chain's CDR3 is CATSTWTDTNTGELFF. CDR3 sequence (DNA): TGTGCCACCAGCACCTGGACAGATACTAACACCGGGGAGCTGTTTTTT.

J is TRBJ1-1 and V is TRBV12-5; 7 bases fit TRBD1. This CDR3 region has 12 residues. With 1 base clipped from V and 10 bases from J, the junction kept 3 bases outside the gene matches. Germline values: CDR1 LGHNT, CDR2 FRNRAP. DNA for the CDR3: TGTGCTAGTGGTTTGGGACAGGGAAGAGCTTTCTTT. Protein product: CASGLGQGRAFF.

This CDR3 is CASSPGTSLTYEQYF. The CDR3 coding sequence is TGTGCCAGCTCACCCGGGACTTCTCTAACCTACGAGCAGTACTTC. This sequence joins TRBV18 and TRBJ2-7; TRBD2 is a possible D gene (6 bases). The CDR3 spans 15 residues. Trimming left V 3 bases short and J 2 bases short, with 14 bases between. Germline-derived CDR1 and CDR2 are KGHSH and LQKENI.

This clone appeared a single time. This chain links TRBV10-1 with TRBJ2-7, with D unresolved. V lost 0 bases to trimming and J lost 0 bases, with 3 bases between them. The germline V gene has CDR1 WNHNN and CDR2 SYGVQD (reference sequence). The CDR3 runs 13 residues. The CDR3: CASSESSSYEQYF. DNA of the CDR3: TGCGCCAGCAGTGAGTCTAGCTCCTACGAGCAGTACTTC.

This clone was detected a few times. The chain uses TRBV19 and TRBJ1-1; no clear D. Germline lookup yields CDR1 LNHDA and CDR2 SQIVND (reference sequence). Trimming took off 5 bases at V and 5 bases at J, with 12 bases between the two ends. This CDR3 spans 13 amino acids. This CDR3 reads CASSFDRETEAFF. The CDR3 region has the DNA TGTGCCAGTAGTTTCGATAGGGAGACTGAAGCTTTCTTT.

V gene TRBV6-5 combines with J gene TRBJ2-2; TRBD1 aligns across 9 bases. The CDR3 has 13 amino acids. Germline trimming cut 6 bases from V and 6 bases from J; bases unmatched to any gene: 2. Germline V CDR1 and CDR2: MNHEY, SVGAGI. The CDR3 coding sequence is TGTGCCAGCAGAAGACAGGGGGCCGGGGAGCTGTTTTTT. Protein: CASRRQGAGELFF.

The chain is built from TRBV28 and TRBJ1-1; no definite D call. With 6 bases removed from V and 1 base from J, the gap between germline ends came to 12 bases. Germline assignment: CDR1 MDHEN and CDR2 SYDVKM. The CDR3 extends over 14 amino acids. CDR3 DNA: TGTGCCAGCAGGTATCGCCCGGGGAACACTGAAGCTTTCTTT. Its translation: CASRYRPGNTEAFF.

V usage is TRBV30 and J usage is TRBJ1-3, with D uncertain. This CDR3 contains 14 residues. CDR1 GTSNPN and CDR2 SVGIG come from the germline V gene (reference sequence). V gave up 2 bases and J gave up 0 bases, with 8 bases separating them. CDR3 bases: TGTGCCTGGAGTATCGGATTCTCTGGAAACACCATATATTTT. Its translation is CAWSIGFSGNTIYF.

V usage is TRBV29-1 and J usage is TRBJ1-2, with a possible D match to TRBD1 (6 bases). Trimming pared 6 bases from V and 4 bases from J, leaving 15 bases between. This CDR3 spans 13 amino acids. The germline V gene has CDR1 SQVTM and CDR2 ANQGSEA. CDR3 DNA sequence: TGCAGCGTGGGCGGAGGGGGGGCCTATGGCTACACCTTC. As protein: CSVGGGGAYGYTF.

The CDR3, as DNA: TGTGCCAGCAGCCAATCGATTACAGGGGCAGATACGCAGTATTTT. Residues: CASSQSITGADTQYF. The genes are TRBV16 and TRBJ2-3; 7 nucleotides match TRBD1. Germline V gene sequence: CDR1 KGHSY, CDR2 FQNENV. This CDR3 has 15 amino acids. V shed 0 bases and J 4 bases; nucleotides not matched to a gene: 4.

This rearrangement joins TRBV6-5 to TRBJ1-3; D gene uncertain. Germline V gene lookup returns CDR1 MNHEY and CDR2 SVGAGI. Trimming pared 0 bases from V and 0 bases from J, leaving 9 bases between. This CDR3 contains 16 residues. This CDR3 is CASSYSRASSGNTIYF. DNA for the CDR3: TGTGCCAGCAGTTACTCGAGGGCCAGCTCTGGAAACACCATATATTTT.

By frequency in the sample, this clone is medium-sized. The CDR3 sequence: CARETAFRQPQHF. The CDR3 nucleotides are TGTGCCAGGGAGACAGCGTTCCGTCAGCCCCAGCATTTT. The rearrangement links TRBV19 to TRBJ1-5, with a tentative D call TRBD1 (5 bases). Deletions cut 9 bases from V and 6 bases from J, with 15 bases between. The CDR3 totals 13 residues. In germline, CDR1 is LNHDA, CDR2 SQIVND (reference sequence). The whole variable domain, filled in from reference TRBV19 and TRBJ1-5, reads DGGITQSPKYLFRKEGQNVTLSCEQNLNHDAMYWYRQDPGQGLRLIYYSQIVNDFQKGDIAEGYSVSREKKESFPLTVTSAQKNPTAFYLCARETAFRQPQHFGDGTRLSIL.